Listed below are T cell receptor beta chains from one sample, sequenced in a study of blood T cell repertoires in COVID-19. Some clones are missing from TCRdb's copy, which holds only in-frame ones; the method was immunoSEQ multiplex PCR. This table has 350,000 to 450,000 clones, roughly 85% appearing once. Sequences were obtained from peripheral blood. Every receptor here comes from a woman between 18 and 30 years old with acute or convalescent COVID-19. Each CDR3 is given with its conserved first and last residue. D genes are given only for firm matches. Some rows have no size entry. The others give once, few or many, or a class for an expanded clone.

TRBJ1-3 TRBV3-1/TRBV3-2 - - TGTGCCAGCAGCCAAGGGGCGGGATTCTCTGGAAACACCATATATTTT CASSQGAGFSGNTIYF
TRBJ1-2 TRBV7-2 - - TGTGCCAGCAGCCCGCGGGCGGCCAACTATGGCTACACCTTC CASSPRAANYGYTF
TRBJ2-7 TRBV19 TRBD2 - TGTGCCAGTAGTGCTCTTCGGGGGGGAACCGAGCAGTACTTC CASSALRGGTEQYF
TRBJ1-1 TRBV7-9 TRBD1 - TGTGCCAGCAGCTTAAGGGGACAGGGCGGACCCACTGAAGCTTTCTTT CASSLRGQGGPTEAFF
TRBJ2-3 TRBV19 TRBD2 - TGTGCCAGTAGTATTTACGGGACTAGCGGCACAGATACGCAGTATTTT CASSIYGTSGTDTQYF
TRBJ2-1 TRBV7-9 - few TGTGCCAGCAGCTTAGCATTAGCGTTATCCTACAATGAGCAGTTCTTC CASSLALALSYNEQFF
TRBJ2-1 TRBV7-8 TRBD2 once TGTGCCAGCAGCTTCGGACTAGCGAGAGATGAGCAGTTCTTC CASSFGLARDEQFF
TRBJ2-4 TRBV11-2 TRBD2 - TGTGCCAGCAGCGGATCGGGGGGGAAAAACATTCAGTACTTC CASSGSGGKNIQYF
TRBJ2-2 TRBV4-2 TRBD1 - TGTGCCAGCAGCCCACGGACAGGGGGGAACACCGGGGAGCTGTTTTTT CASSPRTGGNTGELFF
TRBJ2-7 TRBV5-1 TRBD2 - TGCGCCAGCAGCACGGGAGGACTAGCGGGCGGGGAGCAGTACTTC CASSTGGLAGGEQYF
TRBJ2-7 TRBV24-1 TRBD1 - TGTGCCACCAGTGATGGCCGGGACAGGGGATCCTACGAGCAGTACTTC CATSDGRDRGSYEQYF
TRBJ1-2 TRBV6-1 - - TGTGCCAGCAGTGAATATCTGGGGGCAGGGAACTATGGCTACACCTTC CASSEYLGAGNYGYTF
TRBJ1-1 TRBV20-1 - - TGCAGTGCTAGTGAGGTCGGAAAGACAATGAACACTGAAGCTTTCTTT CSASEVGKTMNTEAFF
TRBJ1-2 TRBV19 TRBD1 - TGTGCCAGTAGTCCAACGAGGGACAGTCGGTATGGCTACACCTTC CASSPTRDSRYGYTF
TRBJ2-1 TRBV3-1/TRBV3-2 - - TGTGCCAGCAGCCAATCTCGCGCTAACAATGAGCAGTTCTTC CASSQSRANNEQFF
TRBJ2-7 TRBV5-5 TRBD2 - TGTGCCAGCCGATCGGGACTAGCGACCTACTACGAGCAGTACTTC CASRSGLATYYEQYF
TRBJ2-7 TRBV29-1 - once TGCAGCGTTGAGCAGGGGCAGGGTGCGGACGAGCAGTACTTC CSVEQGQGADEQYF
TRBJ2-2 TRBV10-2 TRBD2 - TGCGCCAGCAGAACTAGCGCCGGGGAGCTGTTTTTT CASRTSAGELFF
TRBJ2-7 TRBV6-5 TRBD2 few TGTGCCAGCAGGGTAGCGGGAGGAACGGGGGAGCAGTACTTC CASRVAGGTGEQYF
TRBJ2-7 TRBV28 TRBD2 - TGTGCCAGCAGCCCCCGGGGCGGGAGAGACTCCTACGAGCAGTACTTC CASSPRGGRDSYEQYF
TRBJ1-2 TRBV30 TRBD1 - TGTGCCTGGGGGACAGGGGGCTATGGCTACACCTTC CAWGTGGYGYTF
TRBJ1-3 TRBV14 - - TGTGCCAGCAGCCTCCGGAGCATCTCTGGAAACACCATATATTTT CASSLRSISGNTIYF
TRBJ2-5 TRBV29-1 TRBD1 - TGCAGCGTTGGGCCGGGACAGGGGGAAGAGACCCAGTACTTC CSVGPGQGEETQYF
TRBJ2-2 TRBV13 - - TGTGCCAGCAGCCTGGGGCGGGAGCTGTTTTTT CASSLGRELFF
TRBJ1-4 TRBV7-9 TRBD1 - TGTGCCAGCAGCTTAGAACAGGGGTTTTCTGAAAAACTGTTTTTT CASSLEQGFSEKLFF
TRBJ1-1 TRBV5-1 - - TGCGCCAGCAGATCAGACAAGACTGAAGCTTTCTTT CASRSDKTEAFF
TRBJ2-3 TRBV11-2 - - TGTGCCAGCAGCTCAGCCCCAGCCCTATCCGGGGATACGCAGTATTTT CASSSAPALSGDTQYF
TRBJ2-1 TRBV6-5 - once TGTGCCAGCACCTTAGGGAGATGGGGCAATGAGCAGTTCTTC CASTLGRWGNEQFF
TRBJ1-2 TRBV6-5 - - TGTGCCAGCAGTTACAAAGCCCCGGGGGAGGGTGGCTACACCTTC CASSYKAPGEGGYTF
TRBJ1-4 TRBV3-1/TRBV3-2 TRBD1 - TGTGCCAGCAGCCAAGTCGGACAGGGACGGGGCTATATATGGGAAAAACTGTTTTTT CASSQVGQGRGYIWEKLFF
TRBJ1-5 TRBV5-1 - - TGCGCCAGCAGCTTGGAAGGGGGAAGCAATCAGCCCCAGCATTTT CASSLEGGSNQPQHF
TRBJ2-7 TRBV10-3 TRBD2 - TGTGCCATCGCACCCGGGAGGGGATACTACGAGCAGTACTTC CAIAPGRGYYEQYF
TRBJ1-5 TRBV4-1 - - TGCGCCAGCAGCCAAGGTCCGCGGCAGCCCCAGCATTTT CASSQGPRQPQHF
TRBJ2-1 TRBV9 - - TGTGCCAGCAGCGCTTCATCGGAGGATGAGCAGTTCTTC CASSASSEDEQFF
TRBJ2-7 TRBV7-9 - - TGTGCCAGCAGCCCCAGGGGGGCCTCCCTCTACGAGCAGTACTTC CASSPRGASLYEQYF
TRBJ2-2 TRBV9 - - TGTGCCAGCAGGGACAGTTACACCGGGGAGCTGTTTTTT CASRDSYTGELFF
TRBJ2-5 TRBV7-2 - - TGTGCCAGCAGTTTATTCAGGGGCGGGGAGACCCAGTACTTC CASSLFRGGETQYF
TRBJ2-2 TRBV9 - - TGTGCCAGCAGCGTAGGGACAGATAACACCGGGGAGCTGTTTTTT CASSVGTDNTGELFF
TRBJ1-1 TRBV28 - - TGTGCCAGCAGTTTATCCAACAAGAACACTGAAGCTTTCTTT CASSLSNKNTEAFF
TRBJ1-5 TRBV10-3 - - TGTGCCAGCGAATCCTCTAGCGGTCAGCCCCAGCATTTT CASESSSGQPQHF
TRBJ2-7 TRBV28 TRBD2 - TGTGCCAGCAGTTTGGGCGGGAGGCCTTCCTACGAGCAGTACTTC CASSLGGRPSYEQYF
TRBJ1-5 TRBV28 TRBD1 - TGTGCCAGCAGTTCCTCGACAGGGGATTACGCCATGGGGAATCAGCCCCAGCATTTT CASSSSTGDYAMGNQPQHF
TRBJ2-7 TRBV7-9 - few TGTGCCAGCAGCTTAGAGGGTGGGTCAGGGACTCAGTACTTC CASSLEGGSGTQYF
TRBJ1-2 TRBV6-5 - - TGTGCCAGCAGCGGGGACGGGGGACGGACCTATGGCTACACCTTC CASSGDGGRTYGYTF
TRBJ1-2 TRBV12-3/TRBV12-4 - - TGTGCCAGCAGCCTTACGATGGGCGCTGGCTACACCTTC CASSLTMGAGYTF
TRBJ2-3 TRBV7-9 - - TGTGCCAGCCCCAGGGGGGGGATTGGAGATACGCAGTATTTT CASPRGGIGDTQYF